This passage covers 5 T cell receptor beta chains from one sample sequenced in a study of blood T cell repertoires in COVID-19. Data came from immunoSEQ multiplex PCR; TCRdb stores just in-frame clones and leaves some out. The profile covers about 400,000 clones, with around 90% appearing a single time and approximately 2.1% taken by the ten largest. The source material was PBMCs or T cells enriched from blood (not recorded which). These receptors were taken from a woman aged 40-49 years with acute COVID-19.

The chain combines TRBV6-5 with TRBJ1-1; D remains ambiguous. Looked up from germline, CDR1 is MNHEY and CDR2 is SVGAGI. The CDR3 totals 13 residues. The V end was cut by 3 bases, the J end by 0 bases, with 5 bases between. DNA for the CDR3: TGTGCCAGCAGTTATGTATTGAACACTGAAGCTTTCTTT. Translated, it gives CASSYVLNTEAFF.

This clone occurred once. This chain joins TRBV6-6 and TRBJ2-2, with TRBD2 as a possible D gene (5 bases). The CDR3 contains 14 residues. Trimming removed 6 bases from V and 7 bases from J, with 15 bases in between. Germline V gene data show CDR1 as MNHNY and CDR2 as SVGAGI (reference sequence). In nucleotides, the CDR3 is TGTGCCAGCAGGCGCGGGCCAAGCGGCGGGGAGCTGTTTTTT. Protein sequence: CASRRGPSGGELFF.

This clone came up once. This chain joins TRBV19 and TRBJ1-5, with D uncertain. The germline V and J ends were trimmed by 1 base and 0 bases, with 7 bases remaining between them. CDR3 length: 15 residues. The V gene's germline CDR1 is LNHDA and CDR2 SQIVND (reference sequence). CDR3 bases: TGTGCCAGTAGTATAGGACATAATAGCAATCAGCCCCAGCATTTT. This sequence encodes CASSIGHNSNQPQHF.

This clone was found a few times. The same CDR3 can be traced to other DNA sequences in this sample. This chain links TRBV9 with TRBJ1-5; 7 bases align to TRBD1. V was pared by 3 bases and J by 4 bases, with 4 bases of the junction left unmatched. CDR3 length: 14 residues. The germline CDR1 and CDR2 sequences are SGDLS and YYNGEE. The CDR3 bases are TGTGCCAGCAGCGGGACAGGAGGTAATCAGCCCCAGCATTTT. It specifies CASSGTGGNQPQHF.

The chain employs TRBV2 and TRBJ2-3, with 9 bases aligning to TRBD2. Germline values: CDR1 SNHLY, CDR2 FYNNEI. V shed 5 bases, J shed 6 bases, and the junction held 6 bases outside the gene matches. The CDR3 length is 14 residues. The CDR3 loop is CASSLLAGSDTQYF. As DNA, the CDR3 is TGTGCCAGCAGTCTTCTAGCGGGGTCCGATACGCAGTATTTT.